This TCR beta chain stems from a study of blood T cell repertoires in COVID-19. Study at large: Nucleic acid was either cDNA or gDNA, and it came from T cells, B-cell-depleted T cells, or PBMCs.

Generated by immunoSEQ multiplex PCR, the TCRdb table keeps only in-frame clones and is missing some. Of approximately 210,000 clones in the sample, more than 80% are singletons; the top ten hold roughly 8.4%. Recruits, aged roughly 18 to 89 years, lived in about two dozen US areas. Cohort assignment relied on participant-reported clinical history. From germline, CDR1 is LGHNT and CDR2 FRNRAP. The V end was cut by 2 bases, the J end by 5 bases, with 17 bases between. This CDR3 is 16 amino acids long. The chain links TRBV12-5 to TRBJ2-3; tentative D call: TRBD2 (6 bases). Material: PBMCs or T cells enriched from blood (not recorded which). This receptor was obtained from a woman between 18 and 29 years old who had recovered from COVID-19. The CDR3 coding sequence is TGTGCTAGTGGTTTGTTGTACTTACTAGCTGGAGATACGCAGTATTTT. Encoded protein: CASGLLYLLAGDTQYF.